One and the same sample provided the 10 T cell receptor beta chains below, sequenced in a study of immune heterogeneity within non-small cell lung tumors. The template consisted of bulk tumor genomic DNA, with about 0.65 ug used per sample. In surgery, several biopsies were collected from each primary tumor at widely spaced sites. Patients underwent curative surgery for non-small cell lung cancer (untreated and newly diagnosed). Multiplex PCR amplified the TCR beta CDR3 region. Its first round ran for roughly 10 cycles with 32 V and 13 J primers. TCRdb reanalysed the multiplex PCR reads using MiXCR and keeps one entry per CDR3 protein. The sample lists 15,000 to 20,000 distinct CDR3 sequences, approximately 30% occurring once. Sequences were obtained from lung tumor tissue. Every receptor here comes from a man in his forties with non-small cell lung cancer.

This clonotype was detected many times. CDR3 residues: CASSLDREPDTQYF. The CDR3 coding sequence is TGTGCCAGCAGCTTAGATAGGGAGCCAGATACGCAGTATTTT. The chain combines TRBV7-9 with TRBJ2-3, with D possibly matching TRBD2 (5 bases). This CDR3 region has 14 residues. The germline gives CDR1 SEHNR, CDR2 FQNEAQ (reference sequence). V was pared by 1 base and J by 4 bases, with 9 bases between. Drawing the rest from reference TRBV7-9 and TRBJ2-3, the complete variable domain is DTGVSQNPRHKITKRGQNVTFRCDPISEHNRLYWYRQTLGQGPEFLTYFQNEAQLEKSRLLSDRFSAERPKGSFSTLEIQRTEQGDSAMYLCASSLDREPDTQYFGPGTRLTVL.

This clonotype appeared many times. This rearrangement joins TRBV10-3 to TRBJ1-3; 10 bases line up with TRBD1. J gave up 2 bases and V 10 bases, and 5 bases lay outside the gene matches. CDR1 ENHRY and CDR2 SYGVKD come from the germline V gene. The length of the CDR3 is 14 residues. The chain's CDR3 is CATGQGSTGNTIYF. Written as DNA, the CDR3 is TGTGCCACGGGACAGGGGAGCACTGGAAACACCATATATTTT.

This clonotype was counted a few times. The rearrangement links TRBV5-1 to TRBJ1-1; no reliable D call. The CDR3 sequence is 13 residues long. From germline, CDR1 is SGHRS and CDR2 YFSETQ. V was clipped by 0 bases and J by 6 bases, with 9 bases between them. The CDR3 sequence: CASSLGGNAEAFF. For the CDR3, the DNA is TGCGCCAGCAGCTTGGGAGGGAATGCTGAAGCTTTCTTT.

This clonotype showed up just a few times. This chain links TRBV5-1 with TRBJ1-1; 7 bases align to TRBD1. V shed 4 bases, J shed 0 bases, and the junction held 3 bases outside the gene matches. Germline values: CDR1 SGHRS, CDR2 YFSETQ. The CDR3 covers 14 residues. CDR3 sequence (DNA): TGCGCCAGCAGCCCAGGGGGGATGAACACTGAAGCTTTCTTT. Its protein is CASSPGGMNTEAFF.

V is TRBV19 and J is TRBJ2-2; the D is unclear. The CDR3 length is 18 residues. The V gene's germline CDR1 is LNHDA and CDR2 SQIVND (reference sequence). The V end was cut by 0 bases, the J end by 6 bases, with 20 bases between. DNA for the CDR3: TGTGCCAGTAGTATAGAACTACGGCCCGGGTTTAGGTCCGGGGAGCTGTTTTTT. It translates to CASSIELRPGFRSGELFF.

Comments on this clonotype: An end of the junction does not agree with germline; a read error may underlie this. The chain employs TRBV14 and TRBJ1-3; D not certain. This CDR3 spans 15 amino acids. Germline CDR1 is SGHDN and CDR2 is FVKESK. Here the CDR3 reads CASSPLGVSANTIYF. The CDR3, as DNA: TGTGCCAGCAGCCCACTCGGGGTCTCTGCAAACACCATATATTTT.

Concerning this clonotype itself: A much larger clone lies one base from this, so it may be a read error. For the CDR3, the DNA is TGTGCCAGCAGTTTCGGGGGCGGCTTTAACTATGGCTACACCTTC. It is translated as CASSFGGGFNYGYTF. The V and J genes are TRBV28 and TRBJ1-2; TRBD1 is a possible D gene (6 bases). CDR1 MDHEN and CDR2 SYDVKM come from the germline V gene. Trimming removed 3 bases from V and 1 base from J, with 12 bases in between. This CDR3 region has 15 residues.

This clonotype was counted a few times. The V call is TRBV5-4, the J call TRBJ2-7; TRBD1 might be the D (6 bases). This CDR3 comprises 14 residues. CDR1 is SGHNT, CDR2 YYREEE, per germline (reference sequence). With 3 bases removed from V and 3 bases from J, the gap between germline ends came to 13 bases. CDR3 bases: TGTGCCAGCAGCTCTGGGGACAACCTCTACGAGCAGTACTTC. Its translation is CASSSGDNLYEQYF. The full variable domain, in which reference TRBV5-4 and TRBJ2-7 provide the parts outside the CDR3, is ETGVTQSPTHLIKTRGQQVTLRCSSQSGHNTVSWYQQALGQGPQFIFQYYREEENGRGNFPPRFSGLQFPNYSSELNVNALELDDSALYLCASSSGDNLYEQYFGPGTRLTVT.

Many counts were recorded for this clonotype. The rearrangement joins TRBV6-1 to TRBJ2-1, with D unclear. The CDR3 is made up of 12 amino acids. Trimming pared 5 bases from V and 8 bases from J, leaving 10 bases between. The germline V gene has CDR1 MNHNS and CDR2 SASEGT. This chain's CDR3 is CASSPHVDEQFF. As DNA, the CDR3 is TGTGCCAGCAGTCCCCATGTAGATGAGCAGTTCTTC.

The chain has TRBV30 and TRBJ2-1; 11 bases align to TRBD2. Germline V gene lookup returns CDR1 GTSNPN and CDR2 SVGIG (reference sequence). V shed 2 bases and J 7 bases; nucleotides not matched to a gene: 13. CDR3 length equals 17 residues. In DNA form, the CDR3 reads TGTGCCTGGAGTAGAACTAGCGGGAGAGGAGGTAGGAATGAGCAGTTCTTC. Translating it yields CAWSRTSGRGGRNEQFF.